This TCR beta chain was sequenced during a study of CD8+CD57+ T cells in acquired aplastic anemia. Background on the study: When averaged, DNA from sorted CD4+ and CD8+ cells came to 3.2 ug.

Using genomic DNA as the template, TCR beta VDJ and CDR3 profiling was carried out. TCRdb processed the reads anew with MiXCR; each CDR3 protein has one entry. The sample lists some 98,000 distinct CDR3 sequences, around 62% seen once, with roughly two thirds in the top ten. About this clonotype itself: Antigen: not known.

Regarding the study as a whole: Found in both controls and patients were fewer than 35 CD8+ CDR3 sequences. In CD8+ cells, Simpson's diversity showed no significant difference between patients and controls.

All sequencing subjects had displayed CD8+CD57+ cell expansion on flow cytometry. Patients had undergone no therapy by the time their blood was sampled. The CDR3 totals 13 residues. Germline CDR1 and CDR2: DFQATT and SNEGSKA (reference sequence). Trimming at V came to 6 bases and at J to 3 bases, leaving 8 bases not matched to a gene. This receptor was obtained from a human donor with aplastic anemia. The V and J genes are TRBV20-1 and TRBJ2-7, with 7 bases lining up with TRBD2. Sequences were obtained from sorted CD4+, CD8+, or CD8+CD57+ T cells (not recorded which) from PBMCs. The CDR3: CSANPGLCYEQYF. CDR3 DNA sequence: TGCAGTGCAAACCCGGGACTATGCTACGAGCAGTACTTC.